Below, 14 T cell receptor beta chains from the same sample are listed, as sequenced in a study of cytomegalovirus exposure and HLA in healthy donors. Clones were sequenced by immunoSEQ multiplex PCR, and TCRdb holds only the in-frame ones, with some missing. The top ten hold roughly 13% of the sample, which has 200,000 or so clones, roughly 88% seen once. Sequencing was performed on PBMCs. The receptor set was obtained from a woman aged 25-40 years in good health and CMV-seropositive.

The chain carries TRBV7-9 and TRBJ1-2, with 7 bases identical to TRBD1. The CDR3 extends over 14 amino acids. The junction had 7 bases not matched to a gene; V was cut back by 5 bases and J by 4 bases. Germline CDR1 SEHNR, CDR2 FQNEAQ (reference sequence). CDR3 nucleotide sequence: TGTGCCAGCAGCCGGAATGCAGGGGGCTATGGCTACACCTTC. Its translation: CASSRNAGGYGYTF.

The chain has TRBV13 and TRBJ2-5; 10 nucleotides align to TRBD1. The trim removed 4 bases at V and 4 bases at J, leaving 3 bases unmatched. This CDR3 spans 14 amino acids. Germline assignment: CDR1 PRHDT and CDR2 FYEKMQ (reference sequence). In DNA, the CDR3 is TGTGCCAGCAGCTACGGGACAGGGGTAGAGACCCAGTACTTC. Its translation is CASSYGTGVETQYF. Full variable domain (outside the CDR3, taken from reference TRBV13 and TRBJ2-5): AAGVIQSPRHLIKEKRETATLKCYPIPRHDTVYWYQQGPGQDPQFLISFYEKMQSDKGSIPDRFSAQQFSDYHSELNMSSLELGDSALYFCASSYGTGVETQYFGPGTRLLVL.

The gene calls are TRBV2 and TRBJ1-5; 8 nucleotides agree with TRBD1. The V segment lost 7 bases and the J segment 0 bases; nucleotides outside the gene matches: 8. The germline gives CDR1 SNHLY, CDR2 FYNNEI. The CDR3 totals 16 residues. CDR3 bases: TGTGCCAGCATAGGGGACAGGAGTACTAGCAATCAGCCCCAGCATTTT. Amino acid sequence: CASIGDRSTSNQPQHF.

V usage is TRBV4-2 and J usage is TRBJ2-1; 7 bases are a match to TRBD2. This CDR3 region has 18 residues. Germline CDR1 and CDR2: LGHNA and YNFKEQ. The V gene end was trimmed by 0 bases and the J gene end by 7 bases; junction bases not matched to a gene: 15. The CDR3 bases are TGTGCCAGCAGCCAAGATCAGGTTGGGACTGGGGGGGGTAATGAGCAGTTCTTC. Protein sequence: CASSQDQVGTGGGNEQFF.

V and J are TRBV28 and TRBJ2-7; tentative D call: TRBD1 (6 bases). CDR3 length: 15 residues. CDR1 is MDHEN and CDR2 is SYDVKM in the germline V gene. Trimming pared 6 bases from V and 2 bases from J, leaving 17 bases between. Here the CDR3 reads CASRLHPGETYEQYF. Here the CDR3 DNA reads TGTGCCAGCAGACTACATCCAGGGGAAACCTACGAGCAGTACTTC.

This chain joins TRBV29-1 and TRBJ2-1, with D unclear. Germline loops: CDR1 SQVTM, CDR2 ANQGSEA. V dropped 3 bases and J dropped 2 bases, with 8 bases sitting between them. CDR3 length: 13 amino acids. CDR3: CSVESVTYNEQFF. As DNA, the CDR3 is TGCAGCGTTGAGTCTGTAACCTACAATGAGCAGTTCTTC.

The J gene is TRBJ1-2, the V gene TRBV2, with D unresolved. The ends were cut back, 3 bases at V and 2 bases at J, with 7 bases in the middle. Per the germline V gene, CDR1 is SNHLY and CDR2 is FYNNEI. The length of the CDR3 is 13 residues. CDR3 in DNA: TGTGCCAGCAGTGAGCGGGCCAACTATGGCTACACCTTC. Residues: CASSERANYGYTF.

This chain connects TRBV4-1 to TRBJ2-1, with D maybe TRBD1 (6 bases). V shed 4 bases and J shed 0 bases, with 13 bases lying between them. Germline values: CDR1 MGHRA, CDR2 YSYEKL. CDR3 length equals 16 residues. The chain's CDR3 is CASSLSPGDSYNEQFF. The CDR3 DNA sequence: TGCGCCAGCAGCCTCTCTCCAGGGGACTCCTACAATGAGCAGTTCTTC.

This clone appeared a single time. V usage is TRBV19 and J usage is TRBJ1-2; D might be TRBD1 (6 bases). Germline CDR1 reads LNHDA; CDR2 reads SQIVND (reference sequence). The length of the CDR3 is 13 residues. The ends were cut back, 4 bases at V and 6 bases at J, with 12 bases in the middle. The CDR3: CASSNRAQDGYTF. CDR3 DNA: TGTGCCAGTAGTAACAGGGCTCAGGATGGCTACACCTTC. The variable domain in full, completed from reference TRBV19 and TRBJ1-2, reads DGGITQSPKYLFRKEGQNVTLSCEQNLNHDAMYWYRQDPGQGLRLIYYSQIVNDFQKGDIAEGYSVSREKKESFPLTVTSAQKNPTAFYLCASSNRAQDGYTFGSGTRLTVV.

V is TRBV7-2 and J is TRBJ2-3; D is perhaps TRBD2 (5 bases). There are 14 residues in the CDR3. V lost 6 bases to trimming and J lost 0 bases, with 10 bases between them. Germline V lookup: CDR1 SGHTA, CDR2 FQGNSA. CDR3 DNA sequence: TGTGCCAGCAGGTTGACGGGGAGCACAGATACGCAGTATTTT. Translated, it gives CASRLTGSTDTQYF.

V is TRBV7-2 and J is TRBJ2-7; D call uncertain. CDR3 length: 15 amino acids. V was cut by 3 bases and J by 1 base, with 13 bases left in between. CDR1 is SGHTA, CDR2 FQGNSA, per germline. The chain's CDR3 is CASSFSPSRSYEQYF. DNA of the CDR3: TGTGCCAGCAGCTTTTCGCCTAGTCGGTCCTACGAGCAGTACTTC.

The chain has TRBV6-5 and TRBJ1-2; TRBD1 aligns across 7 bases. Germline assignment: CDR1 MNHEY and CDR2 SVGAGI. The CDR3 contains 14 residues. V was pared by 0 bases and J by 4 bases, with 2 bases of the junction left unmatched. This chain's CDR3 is CASSYSGTAYGYTF. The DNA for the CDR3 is TGTGCCAGCAGTTACTCGGGGACAGCCTATGGCTACACCTTC.

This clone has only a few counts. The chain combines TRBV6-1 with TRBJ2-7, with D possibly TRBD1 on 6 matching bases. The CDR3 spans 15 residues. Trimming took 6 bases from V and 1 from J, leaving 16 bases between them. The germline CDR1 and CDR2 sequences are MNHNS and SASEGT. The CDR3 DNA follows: TGTGCCAGCAGGGGGGCGGCGGGCCCATCCTACGAGCAGTACTTC. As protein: CASRGAAGPSYEQYF.

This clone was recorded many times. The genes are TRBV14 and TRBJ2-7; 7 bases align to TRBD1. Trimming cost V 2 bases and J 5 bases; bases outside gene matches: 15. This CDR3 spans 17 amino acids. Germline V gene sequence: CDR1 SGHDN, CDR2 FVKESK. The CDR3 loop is CASSQLFKQGLTNEQYF. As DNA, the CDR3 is TGTGCCAGCAGCCAACTTTTTAAACAGGGGCTAACGAACGAGCAGTACTTC.